The rows below give T cell receptor beta chains drawn from one sample of a study of identical twins. Using its own MiXCR run on the 5' RACE reads, TCRdb lists one record per CDR3 protein. The table has fewer than 550,000 distinct CDR3 sequences, around 15% seen once. These same data were also listed under a study on yellow fever vaccine responses in identical twins.

Sequenced material: CD4+ T cells sorted from blood. Every receptor here comes from a woman aged 18-35 years in good health. The CDR3 runs from the conserved cysteine through the conserved F or W. The D gene is left open where the match is weak. Only some rows state a clone size, as once, few, many or a class for expanded clones.

J gene | V gene | clone size | D gene | CDR3 DNA | CDR3 protein
TRBJ2-3 | TRBV5-1 | few | NA | TGCGCCAGCAAAACCAGACTGGGATATCATGAGGATACGCAGTATTTT | CASKTRLGYHEDTQYF
TRBJ2-7 | TRBV27 | NA | TRBD1 | TGTGCCAGCAAGTGGACAGGGGGCGACGAGCAGTACTTC | CASKWTGGDEQYF
TRBJ2-1 | TRBV7-7 | NA | TRBD1 | TGTGCCAGCAGCCCCCAACCGGGACAGACCTACAATGAGCAGTTCTTC | CASSPQPGQTYNEQFF
TRBJ2-7 | TRBV12-3/TRBV12-4 | few | NA | TGTGCCAGCAGTTTCATATTACAATCCGGTGCCTACGAGCAGTACTTC | CASSFILQSGAYEQYF
TRBJ1-6 | TRBV5-1 | few | NA | TGCGCCAGCGGGAGGGAGGGTCCTAATTCACCCCTCCACTTT | CASGREGPNSPLHF
TRBJ2-3 | TRBV29-1 | NA | NA | TGCAGCGTTGACTTCGGGGGCACAGATACGCAGTATTTT | CSVDFGGTDTQYF
TRBJ1-1 | TRBV20-1 | NA | NA | TGCAGTGCTAGGGGAGGGGTTAACACTGAAGCTTTCTTT | CSARGGVNTEAFF
TRBJ2-3 | TRBV14 | NA | TRBD2 | TGTGCCAGCAGCCAAGATCATCAGGCGGGAGGGCCCACAGATACGCAGTATTTT | CASSQDHQAGGPTDTQYF
TRBJ2-2 | TRBV5-1 | few | NA | TGCGCCAGCAGCTTACCCCCCGCAGGGACCGGGGAGCTGTTTTTT | CASSLPPAGTGELFF
TRBJ2-1 | TRBV3-1 | few | NA | TGTGCCAGCAGCCAAGGGATAACAGGGAACTTCTCCTACAATGAGCAGTTCTTC | CASSQGITGNFSYNEQFF
TRBJ1-1 | TRBV6-1 | NA | NA | TGTGCCAGCAGGCGATCGACTGAAGCTTTCTTT | CASRRSTEAFF
TRBJ2-6 | TRBV2 | few | TRBD1 | TGTGCCAGCAGTGAGGGGACAGGGCAACCTGGGGCCAACGTCCTGACTTTC | CASSEGTGQPGANVLTF
TRBJ1-1 | TRBV29-1 | few | TRBD1 | TGCAGCGTTTACCAGGGGGACACTGAAGCTTTCTTT | CSVYQGDTEAFF
TRBJ2-3 | TRBV5-1 | NA | NA | TGCGCCAGCAGCTTTCTAGAGCCCCGCCCAGATACGCAGTATTTT | CASSFLEPRPDTQYF
TRBJ2-1 | TRBV15 | NA | NA | TGTGCCACCAGCAGAGACCACTACAATGAGCAGTTCTTC | CATSRDHYNEQFF
TRBJ1-1 | TRBV20-1 | few | NA | TGCAGTGCTAGTGGGGGCGAATTAGGTGAAGCTTTCTTT | CSASGGELGEAFF
TRBJ2-2 | TRBV19 | NA | NA | TGTGCCAGTAGTAACCCTGCCGAGGGACCCGGGGAGCTGTTTTTT | CASSNPAEGPGELFF
TRBJ2-2 | TRBV9 | few | NA | TGTGCCAGCAGCGTAGCCTTCCCCGGGGAGCTGTTTTTT | CASSVAFPGELFF
TRBJ2-7 | TRBV20-1 | few | NA | TGCAGTGCTAGAGAATCCGGGACATACTCCTACGAGCAGTACTTC | CSARESGTYSYEQYF
TRBJ1-4 | TRBV4-1 | NA | TRBD1 | TGCGCCAGCAGCCACCCGGGACAGGGAGCAACTAATGAAAAACTGTTTTTT | CASSHPGQGATNEKLFF
TRBJ1-2 | TRBV20-1 | NA | TRBD1 | TGCAGTGCTAGAGAAGCCGACAGGGTCTATGGCTACACCTTC | CSAREADRVYGYTF
TRBJ2-7 | TRBV12-3/TRBV12-4 | NA | NA | TGTGCCAGCAGTTTATTCCGGGTGAGCTCCTACGAGCAGTACTTC | CASSLFRVSSYEQYF
TRBJ2-1 | TRBV2 | NA | NA | TGTGCCAGCAGAGACAGAGAATACAATGAGCAGTTCTTC | CASRDREYNEQFF
TRBJ2-5 | TRBV7-9 | few | NA | TGTGCCAGCAGCTTAGCGACGGGGGTCCAAGAGACCCAGTACTTC | CASSLATGVQETQYF
TRBJ2-5 | TRBV5-1 | few | NA | TGCGCCAGCAGCTTGGCCCCAGGGACAAGGGGCACATACCAAGAGACCCAGTACTTC | CASSLAPGTRGTYQETQYF
TRBJ2-3 | TRBV28 | NA | TRBD2 | TGTGCCAGCAGTAATCGACTAGCCGCAGATACGCAGTATTTT | CASSNRLAADTQYF
TRBJ2-5 | TRBV27 | few | TRBD2 | TGTGCCAGCAGTTCCCCTGGGACTAGCCCAATCCAAGAGACCCAGTACTTC | CASSSPGTSPIQETQYF
TRBJ2-5 | TRBV12-3/TRBV12-4 | few | NA | TGTGCCAGCAGTTCCCGGGGGACCCGAGAGACCCAGTACTTC | CASSSRGTRETQYF
TRBJ2-7 | TRBV25-1 | many | TRBD2 | TGTGCCAGCAGTGAGGGGGGGGGACTAGGCTACGAGCAGTACTTC | CASSEGGGLGYEQYF
TRBJ1-5 | TRBV20-1 | NA | TRBD1 | TGCAGTGCTAGACGTTGGGGACAGAGCAATCAGCCCCAGCATTTT | CSARRWGQSNQPQHF
TRBJ1-1 | TRBV5-5 | NA | TRBD1 | TGTGCCAGCAGCCGGGACAGATTTGAAGCTTTCTTT | CASSRDRFEAFF
TRBJ2-2 | TRBV25-1 | NA | TRBD1 | TGTGCCAGCATCCCAAGTGGGACAGGGGTCACCGGGGAGCTGTTTTTT | CASIPSGTGVTGELFF
TRBJ2-3 | TRBV12-3/TRBV12-4 | few | NA | TGTGCCAGCAGCACTTCCGCAGATACGCAGTATTTT | CASSTSADTQYF
TRBJ1-1 | TRBV11-2 | many | NA | TGTGCCAGCAGCTTAACGGGGGGCCTCAAGATGAACACTGAAGCTTTCTTT | CASSLTGGLKMNTEAFF
TRBJ2-2 | TRBV6-5 | few | NA | TGTGCCAGCAGTTCGGGTGCCCCCGGGGAGCTGTTTTTT | CASSSGAPGELFF
TRBJ1-1 | TRBV5-1 | few | TRBD1 | TGCGCCAGCAGCTTGGACCGGGACAGATCGAACACTGAAGCTTTCTTT | CASSLDRDRSNTEAFF
TRBJ2-1 | TRBV6-2/TRBV6-3 | few | NA | TGTGCCAGCAGAATGAGTGTCAATGAGCAGTTCTTC | CASRMSVNEQFF
TRBJ1-5 | TRBV12-3/TRBV12-4 | few | NA | TGTGCCAGTGAAGGGCGGCACAATCAGCCCCAGCATTTT | CASEGRHNQPQHF
TRBJ2-1 | TRBV27 | NA | NA | TGTGCCAGCAGTTTGAGCTCTACGGGAAGTAATGAGCAGTTCTTC | CASSLSSTGSNEQFF
TRBJ2-2 | TRBV5-1 | NA | NA | TGCGCCAGCAGCTCTAAGACCGCGAACACCGGGGAGCTGTTTTTT | CASSSKTANTGELFF
TRBJ1-1 | TRBV12-3/TRBV12-4 | many | TRBD1 | TGTGCCAGCAGCCATAGGGACAGAAGGAACACTGAAGCTTTCTTT | CASSHRDRRNTEAFF
TRBJ1-1 | TRBV10-3 | few | NA | TGTGCCATCAGTGAGTACCGCGACGGGAGCACTGAAGCTTTCTTT | CAISEYRDGSTEAFF
TRBJ2-1 | TRBV20-1 | NA | NA | TGCAGTGCCCGCCCTCCCCTTGGGTTTAACAATGAGCAGTTCTTC | CSARPPLGFNNEQFF
TRBJ1-4 | TRBV12-3/TRBV12-4 | few | TRBD1 | TGTGCCAGCAGTCCAACAGGGGGGAGTGAAAAACTGTTTTTT | CASSPTGGSEKLFF
TRBJ1-4 | TRBV15 | NA | TRBD1 | TGTGCCACCAGCAGGTCGACAGGGATTAATGAAAAACTGTTTTTT | CATSRSTGINEKLFF
TRBJ2-1 | TRBV28 | few | NA | TGTGCCAGCAGCGTGGGGGGAGGTGCAGACAATGAGCAGTTCTTC | CASSVGGGADNEQFF
TRBJ2-5 | TRBV13 | few | TRBD2 | TGTGCCAGCAGCTTAGGTGCGGGGGTCCTACAAGAGACCCAGTACTTC | CASSLGAGVLQETQYF
TRBJ2-2 | TRBV2 | few | TRBD2 | TGTGCCTCCGGCGGGGGAACCGGGGAGCTGTTTTTT | CASGGGTGELFF
TRBJ1-1 | TRBV27 | few | TRBD1 | TGTGCCAGCAGCCCCCGGGACAGGGGACAGAACACTGAAGCTTTCTTT | CASSPRDRGQNTEAFF
TRBJ2-7 | TRBV6-5 | NA | NA | TGTGCCAGCAGTTATAGTCGGAGTTACGAGCAGTACTTC | CASSYSRSYEQYF
TRBJ2-2 | TRBV20-1 | NA | TRBD2 | TGCAGTGCTAGATCGGGGACGACTAGCGCCGGGGAGCTGTTTTTT | CSARSGTTSAGELFF
TRBJ2-3 | TRBV28 | NA | NA | TGTGCCAGCAGTAGACCCCTGGGCACAGATACGCAGTATTTT | CASSRPLGTDTQYF
TRBJ2-2 | TRBV28 | few | NA | TGTGCCAGCAGTTACGGGACTTTGAACACCGGGGAGCTGTTTTTT | CASSYGTLNTGELFF
TRBJ2-7 | TRBV5-1 | few | NA | TGCGCCAGCAGCTTGGAAGGCGAGCAGTACTTC | CASSLEGEQYF
TRBJ1-1 | TRBV5-1 | NA | NA | TGCGCCAGCAGCTTGGAGGCAGGGAGGGTAAACACTGAAGCTTTCTTT | CASSLEAGRVNTEAFF